The source of this T cell receptor beta chain is a study of blood T cell repertoires in COVID-19. Study-level background: The study drew acute and convalescent COVID-19 samples from the United States, Italy and Spain. T cells, B-cell-depleted T cells, or PBMCs supplied cDNA or gDNA.

The CDR3 is 15 residues long. Per germline, CDR1 GTSNPN and CDR2 SVGIG (reference sequence). The germline V and J ends were trimmed by 5 bases and 6 bases, with 22 bases remaining between them. As handled by the study authors: For nucleated cells, counts were estimated from reference gene primer amplification. Assay: immunoSEQ multiplex PCR; the TCRdb copy retains only in-frame clones and omits some. That table is the source of V, J and clone size, and D and trimming were worked out from the DNA. The top ten hold about 2.5% of the sample, which has approximately 150,000 clones, 80% to 90% seen once. This receptor was obtained from a woman older than 75 with COVID-19, enrolled during active disease. This chain uses TRBV30 with TRBJ1-1, with TRBD1 as a possible D gene (5 bases). The source material was peripheral blood. CDR3 DNA sequence: TGTGCCTGGTACCCGGGGTATCCGGGGGAACCTGAAGCTTTCTTT. Protein sequence: CAWYPGYPGEPEAFF.